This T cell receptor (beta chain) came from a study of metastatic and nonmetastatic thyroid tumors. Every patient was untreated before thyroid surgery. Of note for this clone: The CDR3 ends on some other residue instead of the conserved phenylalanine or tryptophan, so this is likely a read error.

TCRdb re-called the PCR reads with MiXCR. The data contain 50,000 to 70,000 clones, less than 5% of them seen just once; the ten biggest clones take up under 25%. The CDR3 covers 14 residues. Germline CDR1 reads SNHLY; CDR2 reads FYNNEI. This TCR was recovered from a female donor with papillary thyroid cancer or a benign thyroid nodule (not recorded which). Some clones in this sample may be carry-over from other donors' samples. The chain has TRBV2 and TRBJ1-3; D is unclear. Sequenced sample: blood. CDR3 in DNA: TGTGTCAGCAGCAACAGCGGAGCTGGAAACACCATATATTCT. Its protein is CVSSNSGAGNTIYS.